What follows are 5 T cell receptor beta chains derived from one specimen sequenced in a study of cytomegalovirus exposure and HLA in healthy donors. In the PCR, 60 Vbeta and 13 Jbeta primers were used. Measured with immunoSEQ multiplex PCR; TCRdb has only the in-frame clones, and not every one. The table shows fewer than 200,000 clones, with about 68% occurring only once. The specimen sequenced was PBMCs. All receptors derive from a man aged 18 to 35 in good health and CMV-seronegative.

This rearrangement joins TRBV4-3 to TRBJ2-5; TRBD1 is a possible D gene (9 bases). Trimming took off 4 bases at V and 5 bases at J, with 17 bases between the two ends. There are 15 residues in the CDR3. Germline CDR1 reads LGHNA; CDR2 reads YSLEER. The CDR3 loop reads CASSPTGGTGETQYF. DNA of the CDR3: TGCGCCAGCAGCCCAACGGGGGGGACAGGGGAGACCCAGTACTTC.

CDR3 DNA sequence: TGTGCCAGCAGTTCGAGTACTACACTAGCGGGGCGCGAGCAGTACTTC. This codes for CASSSSTTLAGREQYF. The chain couples TRBV7-2 to TRBJ2-7; 10 bases line up with TRBD2. V lost 6 bases to trimming and J lost 6 bases; unmatched junction nucleotides: 14. Germline V gene sequence: CDR1 SGHTA, CDR2 FQGNSA. The length of the CDR3 is 16 residues. Together with reference TRBV7-2 and TRBJ2-7, the CDR3 gives the full variable domain: GAGVSQSPSNKVTEKGKDVELRCDPISGHTALYWYRQSLGQGLEFLIYFQGNSAPDKSGLPSDRFSAERTGGSVSTLTIQRTQQEDSAVYLCASSSSTTLAGREQYFGPGTRLTVT.

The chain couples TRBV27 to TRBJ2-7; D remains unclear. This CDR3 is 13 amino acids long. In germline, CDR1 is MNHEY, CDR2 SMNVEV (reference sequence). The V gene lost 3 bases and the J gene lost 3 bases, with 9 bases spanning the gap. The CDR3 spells CASSLAAYYEQYF. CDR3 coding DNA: TGTGCCAGCAGTTTGGCGGCGTACTACGAGCAGTACTTC.

The chain's CDR3 is CASSLGPQTNEKLFF. The DNA of the CDR3 is TGTGCCAGCAGCTTAGGGCCCCAGACTAATGAAAAACTGTTTTTT. The chain has TRBV7-2 and TRBJ1-4; D gene ambiguous. CDR1 and CDR2 (germline): SGHTA, FQGNSA. CDR3 length: 15 residues. Trimming stripped 1 base from V and 2 bases from J, with 8 bases between.

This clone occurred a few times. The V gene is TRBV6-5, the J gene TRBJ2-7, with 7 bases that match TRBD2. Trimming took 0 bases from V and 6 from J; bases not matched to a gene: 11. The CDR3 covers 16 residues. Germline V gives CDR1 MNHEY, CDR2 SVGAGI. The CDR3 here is CASSYSGRDEGREQYF. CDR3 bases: TGTGCCAGCAGTTACTCGGGGAGGGACGAAGGGCGCGAGCAGTACTTC.